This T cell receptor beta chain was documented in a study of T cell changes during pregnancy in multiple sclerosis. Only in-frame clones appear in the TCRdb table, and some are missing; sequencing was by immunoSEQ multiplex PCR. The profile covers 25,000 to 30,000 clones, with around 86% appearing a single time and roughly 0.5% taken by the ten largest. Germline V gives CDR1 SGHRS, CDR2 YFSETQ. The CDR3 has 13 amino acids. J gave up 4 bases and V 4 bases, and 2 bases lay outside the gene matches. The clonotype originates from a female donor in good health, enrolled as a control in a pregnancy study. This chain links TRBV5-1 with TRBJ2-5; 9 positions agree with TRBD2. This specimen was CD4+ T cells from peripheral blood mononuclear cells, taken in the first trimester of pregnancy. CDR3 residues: CASSAGGGETQYF. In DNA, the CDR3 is TGCGCCAGCAGCGCGGGGGGGGGAGAGACCCAGTACTTC.